This TCR beta chain is drawn from a study of T cell changes during pregnancy in multiple sclerosis. The CDR3 is 16 amino acids. Germline V gene data show CDR1 as SGHTA and CDR2 as FQGTGA. V lost 3 bases and J lost 6, with 18 bases in between. The method was immunoSEQ multiplex PCR; TCRdb's version includes in-frame clones alone and lacks a portion of them. This sample yields 68,000 or so clones, of which about 92% are seen a single time; 1.3% to 1.5% belongs to the top ten. The TCR sequence derives from a female donor in good health, enrolled as a control in a pregnancy study. The rearrangement joins TRBV7-3 to TRBJ2-1; possible D gene TRBD1, 6 bases. Sample: peripheral blood, taken in the second trimester of pregnancy. This chain's CDR3 is CASSFAPGQKSNEQFF. As DNA, the CDR3 is TGTGCCAGCAGCTTCGCACCGGGACAAAAGAGCAATGAGCAGTTCTTC.